This passage covers 32 T cell receptor beta chains from one sample sequenced in a study of graft-versus-host responses after intestinal transplantation (TCRdb year 2021). Libraries were made using the immunoSEQ multiplex PCR assay. TCRdb mirrors the immuneACCESS table, restricted to in-frame sequences. Some clones are absent from its copies; in checked studies, under half trace to an unresolved V gene, and the reason for the others is unknown. The sample contains 35,000 to 40,000 clones, about four fifths of them found a single time. Roughly 3.4% of the sample is in the top ten clones. This specimen consisted of PBMCs, obtained approximately 1,000 days after transplant. The receptors shown here come from a human patient who received an intestinal transplant, so some T cells may come from the graft donor.

The V call is TRBV11-2, the J call TRBJ1-1; weak D call: TRBD1 (5 bases). V lost 6 bases to trimming and J lost 4 bases, with 18 bases between them. CDR1 is SGHAT, CDR2 FQNNGV, per germline. The CDR3 loop spans 15 amino acids. This CDR3 reads CASSSTAGLGTEAFF. The CDR3 DNA is TGTGCCAGCAGTTCCACAGCGGGGCTGGGCACTGAAGCTTTCTTT.

Points on this clone: Germline and junction disagree at one end, which may indicate a read error. The genes are TRBV27 and TRBJ2-7; 7 bases fit TRBD2. This CDR3 is built from 13 residues. Per germline, CDR1 MNHEY and CDR2 SMNVEV (reference sequence). Here the CDR3 DNA reads TGTGCCAGCAGTTTAGCGGGAGTTGGGGAGCAGTGCTTC. Encoded protein: CASSLAGVGEQCF.

The CDR3 loop is CASSSDGSGSRRETQYF. Written as DNA, the CDR3 is TGCGCCAGCAGCTCAGACGGTTCAGGTTCCCGGCGAGAGACCCAGTACTTC. The chain couples TRBV5-1 to TRBJ2-5; D gene ambiguous. The CDR3 is 17 amino acids. Germline V gives CDR1 SGHRS, CDR2 YFSETQ. The V and J ends lost 3 bases and 4 bases respectively, with 22 bases between them.

V usage is TRBV18 and J usage is TRBJ2-7, with a possible D match to TRBD1 (5 bases). V lost 3 bases to trimming and J lost 3 bases, with 15 bases between them. This CDR3 has 15 amino acids. The V gene's germline CDR1 is KGHSH and CDR2 LQKENI. The CDR3 DNA is TGTGCCAGCTCACCCCCAGGGAAGGCGCTCTACGAGCAGTACTTC. Translation gives CASSPPGKALYEQYF.

The chain joins TRBV6-5 to TRBJ1-3; 7 bases agree with TRBD1. V lost 10 bases and J lost 5; bases outside the gene matches: 11. The CDR3 is 14 residues long. Germline V gene data show CDR1 as MNHEY and CDR2 as SVGAGI. DNA of the CDR3: TGTGCCACCCAGACAGGGATGGAGAGAAACACCATATATTTT. Amino acid sequence: CATQTGMERNTIYF.

The rearrangement uses TRBV7-2 and TRBJ2-7; 7 bases agree with TRBD1. The trim removed 3 bases at V and 7 bases at J, leaving 9 bases unmatched. The CDR3 has 14 amino acids. Germline CDR1 SGHTA, CDR2 FQGNSA. The CDR3 protein is CASSFDRAVSEQYF. In DNA form, the CDR3 reads TGTGCCAGCAGCTTCGACAGGGCGGTTAGTGAGCAGTACTTC.

The chain uses TRBV7-3 and TRBJ2-7; TRBD2 agrees at 9 bases. After removal of 1 base from V and 3 bases from J, the junction contained 4 bases not matched to a gene. The V gene's germline CDR1 is SGHTA and CDR2 FQGTGA. The CDR3 is made up of 15 amino acids. The CDR3 is CASSLNSGSRYEQYF. CDR3 DNA sequence: TGTGCCAGCAGCTTAAATAGCGGGAGCCGCTACGAGCAGTACTTC. The full variable domain, with the rest looked up from reference TRBV7-3 and TRBJ2-7, is GAGVSQTPSNKVTEKGKYVELRCDPISGHTALYWYRQSLGQGPEFLIYFQGTGAADDSGLPNDRFFAVRPEGSVSTLKIQRTERGDSAVYLCASSLNSGSRYEQYFGPGTRLTVT.

The chain couples TRBV7-3 to TRBJ2-7, with D tentatively TRBD1 (5 bases). V gave up 0 bases and J gave up 0 bases, with 6 bases separating them. Germline CDR1 and CDR2: SGHTA and FQGTGA. The CDR3 extends over 14 amino acids. This CDR3 is CASSLTDNSYEQYF. CDR3 DNA: TGTGCCAGCAGCTTAACGGACAACTCCTACGAGCAGTACTTC. Full variable domain (outside the CDR3, taken from reference TRBV7-3 and TRBJ2-7): GAGVSQTPSNKVTEKGKYVELRCDPISGHTALYWYRQSLGQGPEFLIYFQGTGAADDSGLPNDRFFAVRPEGSVSTLKIQRTERGDSAVYLCASSLTDNSYEQYFGPGTRLTVT.

The rearrangement uses TRBV5-6 and TRBJ2-3, with 10 bases identical to TRBD2. This CDR3 has 16 residues. Losses at the gene ends were 5 bases for V and 0 bases for J; bases not matched to a gene: 6. Looked up from germline, CDR1 is SGHDT and CDR2 is YYEEEE. Written as DNA, the CDR3 is TGTGCCAGCAGACCCGGACTAGCGGCTAGCACAGATACGCAGTATTTT. It specifies CASRPGLAASTDTQYF.

The V gene is TRBV29-1, the J gene TRBJ2-2; unclear D gene. The CDR3 is 14 amino acids. V was trimmed by 2 bases and J by 3 bases, leaving 10 bases between them. Germline loops: CDR1 SQVTM, CDR2 ANQGSEA. The DNA for the CDR3 is TGCAGCGTTGAACGTAGCAGCTACACCGGGGAGCTGTTTTTT. Its protein product is CSVERSSYTGELFF.

The V and J genes are TRBV7-8 and TRBJ2-7, with D maybe TRBD1 (5 bases). The germline CDR1 and CDR2 sequences are SGHVS and FQNEAQ. Between the trimmed V and J ends, which lost 4 bases and 7 bases, there was a span of 14 bases. The CDR3 is 13 residues long. The CDR3 loop reads CASSSSRVGEQYF. In DNA, the CDR3 is TGTGCCAGCAGCTCGTCCAGGGTGGGGGAGCAGTACTTC.

V gene TRBV7-8 combines with J gene TRBJ2-7; 11 bases fit TRBD2. Germline assignment: CDR1 SGHVS and CDR2 FQNEAQ. The junction had 15 bases not matched to a gene; V was cut back by 0 bases and J by 5 bases. The CDR3 is 19 amino acids. The CDR3 spells CASSLAGELAGAGYDEQYF. CDR3 nucleotide sequence: TGTGCCAGCAGCTTAGCGGGGGAACTAGCGGGAGCAGGCTACGACGAGCAGTACTTC.

This sequence joins TRBV5-1 and TRBJ2-7; 9 nucleotides align to TRBD1. V lost 4 bases to trimming and J lost 3 bases; unmatched junction nucleotides: 2. Germline lookup yields CDR1 SGHRS and CDR2 YFSETQ. The CDR3 totals 13 residues. The CDR3 is CASSDRGIYEQYF. CDR3 nucleotide sequence: TGCGCCAGCAGCGACAGGGGGATCTACGAGCAGTACTTC.

J is TRBJ1-2 and V is TRBV30; TRBD1 aligns across 9 bases. V dropped 1 base and J dropped 8; count of bases not matched to a gene: 5. Germline V gene lookup returns CDR1 GTSNPN and CDR2 SVGIG (reference sequence). The CDR3 totals 13 residues. CDR3 region: CAWSEQGAGGYTF. As DNA, the CDR3 is TGTGCCTGGAGTGAACAGGGGGCTGGCGGCTACACCTTC.

This chain uses TRBV29-1 with TRBJ1-4, with 8 bases that match TRBD1. CDR3 length: 13 residues. The germline V gene has CDR1 SQVTM and CDR2 ANQGSEA. The V segment lost 6 bases and the J segment 8 bases; nucleotides outside the gene matches: 8. The chain's CDR3 is CSVPGQAGEKLFF. CDR3 in DNA: TGCAGCGTCCCGGGACAGGCGGGGGAAAAACTGTTTTTT.

J is TRBJ2-2 and V is TRBV29-1, with D perhaps matching TRBD2 (6 bases). From germline, CDR1 is SQVTM and CDR2 ANQGSEA. V lost 4 bases, J lost 5 bases, and 8 bases lay in between. The CDR3 is 12 residues long. This CDR3 is CSVGEDTGELFF. The CDR3 DNA reads TGCAGCGTTGGGGAGGATACCGGGGAGCTGTTTTTT.

The DNA of the CDR3 is TGTGCCAGCAGTGCTAGCGGGGAGACCCAGTACTTC. Its translation is CASSASGETQYF. This chain connects TRBV2 to TRBJ2-5; 8 nucleotides align to TRBD2. From germline, CDR1 is SNHLY and CDR2 FYNNEI. This CDR3 comprises 12 residues. V shed 4 bases and J 5 bases; nucleotides not matched to a gene: 0.

V gene TRBV6-1 combines with J gene TRBJ1-4; 8 bases are shared with TRBD1. This CDR3 spans 13 amino acids. Trimming removed 9 bases from V and 5 bases from J; junction bases left unmatched: 5. Germline-derived CDR1 and CDR2 are MNHNS and SASEGT. The CDR3 region is CASGDRLNEKLFF. CDR3 bases: TGTGCCAGTGGGGACAGGCTCAATGAAAAACTGTTTTTT.

This sequence joins TRBV6-5 and TRBJ2-7; TRBD1 aligns across 10 bases. The length of the CDR3 is 14 residues. Germline-derived CDR1 and CDR2 are MNHEY and SVGAGI. V was clipped by 3 bases and J by 4 bases; unmatched bases: 3. The CDR3 coding sequence is TGTGCCAGCAGTTATCGGACAGGGGGTTACGAGCAGTACTTC. Translated, it gives CASSYRTGGYEQYF.

V and J are TRBV9 and TRBJ2-7, with 10 positions matching TRBD1. Germline-derived CDR1 and CDR2 are SGDLS and YYNGEE. The CDR3 totals 16 residues. V gave up 4 bases and J gave up 4 bases; unmatched junction bases: 11. The CDR3 here is CASSYRPGQGIYEQYF. The CDR3 DNA sequence: TGTGCCAGCAGCTACCGACCGGGACAGGGGATTTACGAGCAGTACTTC. Together with reference TRBV9 and TRBJ2-7, the CDR3 gives the full variable domain: DSGVTQTPKHLITATGQRVTLRCSPRSGDLSVYWYQQSLDQGLQFLIQYYNGEERAKGNILERFSAQQFPDLHSELNLSSLELGDSALYFCASSYRPGQGIYEQYFGPGTRLTVT.

This clone was recorded once. The rearrangement joins TRBV7-3 to TRBJ2-2, with D tentatively TRBD1 or TRBD2 (5 bases each). Trimming took off 6 bases at V and 4 bases at J, with 9 bases between the two ends. Germline CDR1 SGHTA, CDR2 FQGTGA. The CDR3 has 13 residues. The CDR3 nucleotides are TGTGCCAGCAGGGCAGGGAGCACCGGGGAGCTGTTTTTT. Translated: CASRAGSTGELFF.

The V call is TRBV6-1, the J call TRBJ1-1; D may be TRBD1 (5 bases). Germline CDR1 reads MNHNS; CDR2 reads SASEGT. This CDR3 region has 16 residues. V dropped 8 bases and J dropped 6 bases, with 25 bases sitting between them. The CDR3 DNA follows: TGTGCCAGCTGTGTGGGGGGTGGTGGGGACGGGGCTGAAGCTTTCTTT. Translating gives CASCVGGGGDGAEAFF.

This chain links TRBV21-1 with TRBJ2-7; no check of the table's D call, TRBD1, against the DNA was made. TRBV21-1 corresponds to a pseudogene. The CDR3 runs 15 residues. CDR3 DNA sequence: TGTGCCAGCAGCAAAGCGCTGAGGGGGCTGAGGGAGCAGTACTTC. Amino acids: CASSKALRGLREQYF.

This sequence joins TRBV6-1 and TRBJ2-3; D may be TRBD1 (6 bases). Trimming pared 2 bases from V and 2 bases from J, leaving 14 bases between. Germline CDR1 MNHNS, CDR2 SASEGT. The CDR3 runs 16 residues. CDR3 in amino acids: CASSESGTGPTDTQYF. CDR3 sequence (DNA): TGTGCCAGCAGTGAATCGGGAACAGGGCCCACAGATACGCAGTATTTT.

This clone was counted only a few times. The chain has TRBV5-4 and TRBJ2-7, with D tentatively TRBD1 (6 bases). This CDR3 spans 15 amino acids. Germline assignment: CDR1 SGHNT and CDR2 YYREEE (reference sequence). The germline V and J ends were trimmed by 4 bases and 5 bases, with 19 bases remaining between them. The CDR3 here is CASSLPGLGGNEQYF. CDR3 in DNA: TGTGCCAGCAGCCTACCTGGGTTAGGGGGAAACGAGCAGTACTTC.

The rearrangement uses TRBV9 and TRBJ2-7, with 8 bases lining up with TRBD2. This CDR3 is built from 15 residues. Germline-derived CDR1 and CDR2 are SGDLS and YYNGEE. Trimming cost V 3 bases and J 5 bases; bases outside gene matches: 10. In nucleotides, the CDR3 is TGTGCCAGCAGCGCCCTCGGGGGGGGTCTCGACGAGCAGTACTTC. Protein sequence: CASSALGGGLDEQYF.

The V and J genes are TRBV30 and TRBJ1-1; D might be TRBD1 (5 bases). V gave up 2 bases and J gave up 3 bases, with 16 bases separating them. This CDR3 comprises 15 residues. CDR1 is GTSNPN and CDR2 is SVGIG in the germline V gene (reference sequence). The CDR3 DNA reads TGTGCCTGGAGTAAGTGGGGGAGTGCGGACACTGAAGCTTTCTTT. Protein sequence: CAWSKWGSADTEAFF. Combining the CDR3 with reference TRBV30 and TRBJ1-1 gives the whole variable domain SQTIHQWPATLVQPVGSPLSLECTVEGTSNPNLYWYRQAAGRGLQLLFYSVGIGQISSEVPQNLSASRPQDRQFILSSKKLLLSDSGFYLCAWSKWGSADTEAFFGQGTRLTVV.

V is TRBV28 and J is TRBJ2-3; no clear D gene. With 10 bases removed from V and 4 bases from J, the gap between germline ends came to 18 bases. The CDR3 runs to 14 residues. In germline, CDR1 is MDHEN, CDR2 SYDVKM. CDR3 DNA sequence: TGTGCCACCGAAGGACCATCTGGGGCAGATACGCAGTATTTT. It codes for CATEGPSGADTQYF.

This chain joins TRBV7-3 and TRBJ2-3; a weak D match, TRBD2 (7 bases). Germline V gene data show CDR1 as SGHTA and CDR2 as FQGTGA. V shed 5 bases and J shed 2 bases, with 14 bases lying between them. CDR3 length: 15 amino acids. CDR3 protein: CASSQWGGPTDTQYF. The CDR3 region has the DNA TGTGCCAGCAGCCAGTGGGGGGGGCCCACAGATACGCAGTATTTT.

J is TRBJ2-2 and V is TRBV28; the D gene is possibly TRBD1 (6 bases). V was clipped by 7 bases and J by 0 bases, with 15 bases between them. Germline loops: CDR1 MDHEN, CDR2 SYDVKM. CDR3 length: 16 residues. CDR3 loop: CASNPGTFANTGELFF. The CDR3 coding sequence is TGTGCCAGCAACCCGGGGACATTCGCGAACACCGGGGAGCTGTTTTTT.

V and J are TRBV4-1 and TRBJ2-1; D is possibly TRBD2 (5 bases). V lost 3 bases and J 4 bases, leaving 16 bases between the germline ends. The V gene's germline CDR1 is MGHRA and CDR2 YSYEKL. The CDR3 is made up of 16 amino acids. In DNA, the CDR3 is TGCGCCAGCAGCCATACGGACTCCTCGAATTACAATGAGCAGTTCTTC. It codes for CASSHTDSSNYNEQFF.

The rearrangement uses TRBV29-1 and TRBJ2-3; TRBD1 might be the D (6 bases). The CDR3 is made up of 14 amino acids. The germline V gene has CDR1 SQVTM and CDR2 ANQGSEA. The V gene lost 7 bases and the J gene lost 0 bases, with 14 bases spanning the gap. DNA for the CDR3: TGCAGCGCAACAATAGGGGGTAGCACAGATACGCAGTATTTT. It encodes CSATIGGSTDTQYF.